This T cell receptor (beta chain) is from a study of blood T cell repertoires in COVID-19. Study-level background: The cDNA or gDNA used as material had been derived from T cells, B-cell-depleted T cells, or PBMCs.

Original analysis: Scientists estimated how many nucleated cells there were by amplifying reference gene primers. Profiling relied on immunoSEQ multiplex PCR, and the TCRdb table lists in-frame clones only, not all of them. The V and J calls and the clone size are those of that table, but D and trimming were determined from the DNA. The sample comprises hundreds of thousands of clones, roughly 80% of which are singletons, and 7.5% to 10% rests with the top ten. The germline V gene has CDR1 KGHDR and CDR2 SFDVKD. Deletions cut 7 bases from V and 6 bases from J, with 11 bases between. The CDR3 spans 12 residues.

The chain employs TRBV24-1 and TRBJ1-2; D not certain. The sample consisted of peripheral blood. The origin of this receptor is a man at least 80 years old with acute or convalescent COVID-19. The CDR3 here is CATRVQENGYTF. The DNA of the CDR3 is TGTGCCACCAGGGTTCAAGAGAATGGCTACACCTTC.